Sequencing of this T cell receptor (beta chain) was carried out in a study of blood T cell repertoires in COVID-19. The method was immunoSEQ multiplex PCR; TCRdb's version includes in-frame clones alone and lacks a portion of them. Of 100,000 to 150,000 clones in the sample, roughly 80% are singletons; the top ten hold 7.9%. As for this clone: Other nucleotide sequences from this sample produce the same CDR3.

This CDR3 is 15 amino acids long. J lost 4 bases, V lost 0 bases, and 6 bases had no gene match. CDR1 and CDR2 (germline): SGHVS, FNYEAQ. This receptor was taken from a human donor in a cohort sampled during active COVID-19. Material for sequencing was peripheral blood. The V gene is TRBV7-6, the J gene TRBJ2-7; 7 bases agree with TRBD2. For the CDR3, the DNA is TGTGCCAGCAGCTTAGCTAGCGGGTCCAGTTACGAGCAGTACTTC. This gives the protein CASSLASGSSYEQYF.